This TCR beta chain derives from a study of beta chain features in type 1 diabetes. The study, taken as a whole, reports: Moderate but significant shortening of TCRB CDR3s was recorded in all four CD4+ subsets from Type 1 diabetes patients.

With respect to this clone: Its target is unknown.

As every portion of the isolated RNA was reverse transcribed, the sequencing read expressed TCRB transcripts. TCRdb keeps only in-frame clones here, not all; method: immunoSEQ multiplex PCR. The repertoire holds about 260,000 clones, with approximately 25% as singletons. V lost 0 bases and J 4 bases, leaving 7 bases between the germline ends. There are 13 residues in the CDR3. Germline CDR1 and CDR2: SGDLS and YYNGEE. The TCR was taken from a woman in her twenties or thirties with type 1 diabetes. The material sequenced was naive CD4+ T cells from blood. The chain recombines TRBV9 with TRBJ2-5, with D possibly being TRBD2 (6 bases). The CDR3 nucleotides are TGTGCCAGCAGCGTAGACGGGGGAGAGACCCAGTACTTC. Residues: CASSVDGGETQYF.